These 21 T cell receptor beta chains were all obtained from the same sample, sequenced in a study of shared clonotypes between healthy human individuals. Only in-frame clones appear in the TCRdb table, and some are missing; sequencing was by immunoSEQ multiplex PCR. The sample has 2 million to 3 million clones, about 92% seen once. The specimen sequenced was naive CD4+ T cells sorted from blood. As for subset: CD45RA+ positively selected. The receptors derive from a man aged 18 to 29 in good health.

The DNA for the CDR3 is TGCGCCAGCAGCCAAGAGGGGGCGGGAGTAGTCACAGATACGCAGTATTTT. Its translation: CASSQEGAGVVTDTQYF. J is TRBJ2-3 and V is TRBV4-1; D perhaps matches TRBD2 (7 bases). CDR3 length: 17 amino acids. From germline, CDR1 is MGHRA and CDR2 YSYEKL. Between the trimmed V and J ends, which lost 0 bases and 2 bases, there was a span of 15 bases.

This chain connects TRBV4-1 to TRBJ2-7, with 13 nucleotides matching TRBD2. The CDR3 runs to 18 residues. The V and J ends lost 0 bases and 4 bases, in that order; junction bases with no gene match: 9. From germline, CDR1 is MGHRA and CDR2 YSYEKL. Here the CDR3 DNA reads TGCGCCAGCAGCCAAGATCCCAAACTAGCGGGGGGGCCGTACGAGCAGTACTTC. Translated: CASSQDPKLAGGPYEQYF.

The chain couples TRBV11-2 to TRBJ2-4, with D possibly matching TRBD1 (6 bases). This CDR3 has 18 amino acids. Germline V gives CDR1 SGHAT, CDR2 FQNNGV. The V gene lost 2 bases and the J gene lost 0 bases, with 17 bases spanning the gap. The CDR3 here is CASSLPRDIVIAKNIQYF. CDR3 nucleotides: TGTGCCAGCAGCTTACCCCGGGACATCGTAATAGCCAAAAACATTCAGTACTTC.

Of note for this clone: Other DNA sequences in the same sample also yield this CDR3. The rearrangement links TRBV28 to TRBJ2-7; tentative D call: TRBD1 (5 bases). CDR3 length: 13 amino acids. The germline V gene has CDR1 MDHEN and CDR2 SYDVKM. The V end lost 2 bases, the J end lost 2 bases, and 7 bases lay between the germline ends. CDR3 nucleotide sequence: TGTGCCAGCAGTTTAGGGGCGACCTACGAGCAGTACTTC. Its protein product is CASSLGATYEQYF. The variable domain in full, completed from reference TRBV28 and TRBJ2-7, reads DVKVTQSSRYLVKRTGEKVFLECVQDMDHENMFWYRQDPGLGLRLIYFSYDVKMKEKGDIPEGYSVSREKKERFSLILESASTNQTSMYLCASSLGATYEQYFGPGTRLTVT.

J is TRBJ1-3 and V is TRBV18; the match to TRBD1 covers 8 bases. This CDR3 comprises 15 residues. Germline V gene lookup returns CDR1 KGHSH and CDR2 LQKENI. With 2 bases clipped from V and 4 bases from J, the junction kept 4 bases outside the gene matches. The chain's CDR3 is CASSPLQGDGNTIYF. The CDR3 DNA follows: TGTGCCAGCTCACCATTACAGGGGGACGGAAACACCATATATTTT.

The chain recombines TRBV28 with TRBJ1-2, with 8 positions matching TRBD1. Looked up from germline, CDR1 is MDHEN and CDR2 is SYDVKM. The CDR3 has 15 residues. The V segment lost 4 bases and the J segment 2 bases; nucleotides outside the gene matches: 6. This chain's CDR3 is CASSSPRTGNYGYTF. As DNA, the CDR3 is TGTGCCAGCAGTTCTCCACGGACAGGGAACTATGGCTACACCTTC.

The chain links TRBV19 to TRBJ2-2, with a possible D match to TRBD1 (6 bases). CDR3 length equals 14 residues. Trimming removed 6 bases from V and 3 bases from J, with 11 bases in between. Germline values: CDR1 LNHDA, CDR2 SQIVND (reference sequence). CDR3 loop: CASRPQGHTGELFF. The DNA of the CDR3 is TGTGCCAGTAGGCCCCAGGGGCACACCGGGGAGCTGTTTTTT.

As to this clone: Other DNA sequences in the sample encode the same CDR3. V and J are TRBV18 and TRBJ1-5, with TRBD1 identical over 10 bases. Per germline, CDR1 KGHSH and CDR2 LQKENI. The CDR3 extends over 15 amino acids. The V gene end was trimmed by 2 bases and the J gene end by 2 bases; junction bases not matched to a gene: 0. The CDR3 protein is CASSPGQGGNQPQHF. For the CDR3, the DNA is TGTGCCAGCTCACCAGGACAGGGGGGCAATCAGCCCCAGCATTTT.

The count of this clone is one. The genes are TRBV21-1 and TRBJ2-7; the D call of TRBD2 is as the table states it, not checked on the DNA. TRBV21-1 is noted as a pseudogene. The CDR3 has 18 amino acids. Written as DNA, the CDR3 is TGTGCCAGCAGCAAGGGCCCGGACAAGACTAGCGGTTCCTACGAGCAGTACTTC. Its protein is CASSKGPDKTSGSYEQYF.

The chain links TRBV20-1 to TRBJ2-2; no clear D. The V end lost 7 bases, the J end lost 5 bases, and 8 bases lay between the germline ends. This CDR3 comprises 11 residues. CDR1 and CDR2 (germline): DFQATT, SNEGSKA (reference sequence). The DNA of the CDR3 is TGCAGTGTCCCGATGACCGGGGAGCTGTTTTTT. It translates to CSVPMTGELFF.

The genes are TRBV2 and TRBJ2-7, with a weak D call TRBD1 (5 bases). Trimming took off 2 bases at V and 0 bases at J, with 8 bases between the two ends. The CDR3 has 14 residues. CDR1 and CDR2 (germline): SNHLY, FYNNEI. This CDR3 reads CASSETGNSYEQYF. CDR3 sequence (DNA): TGTGCCAGCAGTGAAACAGGCAACTCCTACGAGCAGTACTTC.

On this clone: The same CDR3 can be traced to other DNA sequences in this sample. The chain employs TRBV7-2 and TRBJ2-7, with TRBD1 identical over 11 bases. Germline-derived CDR1 and CDR2 are SGHTA and FQGNSA. The trim removed 3 bases at V and 4 bases at J, leaving 2 bases unmatched. This CDR3 has 14 amino acids. The CDR3 is CASSLDRGPYEQYF. The CDR3 region has the DNA TGTGCCAGCAGCTTGGACAGGGGGCCATACGAGCAGTACTTC.

This chain uses TRBV4-3 with TRBJ2-7, with 7 positions matching TRBD2. The germline CDR1 and CDR2 sequences are LGHNA and YSLEER. The CDR3 is 19 amino acids. V dropped 0 bases and J dropped 1; count of bases not matched to a gene: 15. This chain's CDR3 is CASSQDYHPLWGGSYEQYF. CDR3 nucleotide sequence: TGCGCCAGCAGCCAAGATTACCACCCGTTATGGGGGGGGTCCTACGAGCAGTACTTC.

The rearrangement joins TRBV7-2 to TRBJ2-2, with D possibly TRBD1 on 5 matching bases. V lost 5 bases, J lost 5 bases, and 9 bases lay in between. The germline V gene encodes CDR1 SGHTA and CDR2 FQGNSA. The CDR3 runs 13 residues. DNA of the CDR3: TGTGCCAGCAGCCACGGACATACCGGGGAGCTGTTTTTT. Translating gives CASSHGHTGELFF.

The V call is TRBV6-5, the J call TRBJ2-7; a possible D gene is TRBD1 (6 bases). V was clipped by 9 bases and J by 0 bases, with 12 bases between them. From germline, CDR1 is MNHEY and CDR2 SVGAGI. The CDR3 has 13 residues. CDR3 sequence reads: CASLDSFSYEQYF. DNA of the CDR3: TGTGCCAGTTTGGACAGTTTCTCCTACGAGCAGTACTTC.

This chain connects TRBV12-5 to TRBJ2-1, with a weak D call TRBD2 (6 bases). The CDR3 totals 14 residues. The V and J ends lost 7 bases and 1 base respectively, with 11 bases between them. Germline loops: CDR1 LGHNT, CDR2 FRNRAP. CDR3 loop: CASAVGGSYNEQFF. Written as DNA, the CDR3 is TGTGCTAGTGCCGTGGGGGGATCCTACAATGAGCAGTTCTTC. Combining the CDR3 with reference TRBV12-5 and TRBJ2-1 gives the whole variable domain DARVTQTPRHKVTEMGQEVTMRCQPILGHNTVFWYRQTMMQGLELLAYFRNRAPLDDSGMPKDRFSAEMPDATLATLKIQPSEPRDSAVYFCASAVGGSYNEQFFGPGTRLTVL.

This rearrangement joins TRBV6-5 to TRBJ1-5, with D perhaps matching TRBD1 (6 bases). Trimming left V 6 bases short and J 6 bases short, with 18 bases between. The CDR3 runs 15 residues. Looked up from germline, CDR1 is MNHEY and CDR2 is SVGAGI. The chain's CDR3 is CASRAGTTGAQPQHF. Written as DNA, the CDR3 is TGTGCCAGCAGGGCCGGGACAACGGGAGCTCAGCCCCAGCATTTT.

The V call is TRBV7-9, the J call TRBJ2-2, with 9 bases fitting TRBD2. This CDR3 is 16 amino acids long. With 5 bases clipped from V and 7 bases from J, the junction kept 11 bases outside the gene matches. CDR1 and CDR2 (germline): SEHNR, FQNEAQ (reference sequence). This CDR3 reads CASSLLAGGHGGELFF. The CDR3 nucleotides read TGTGCCAGCAGCCTCCTGGCGGGAGGGCATGGCGGGGAGCTGTTTTTT.

With regard to this clone: Other DNA sequences of this sample code for an identical CDR3. V is TRBV11-2 and J is TRBJ1-1, with D maybe TRBD1 (5 bases). The germline V gene has CDR1 SGHAT and CDR2 FQNNGV. The length of the CDR3 is 14 residues. V lost 1 base to trimming and J lost 1 base, with 7 bases between them. CDR3 residues: CASSLGGGNTEAFF. The CDR3 DNA reads TGTGCCAGCAGCTTAGGGGGGGGGAACACTGAAGCTTTCTTT.

The rearrangement links TRBV10-3 to TRBJ2-2, with D maybe TRBD1 (6 bases). CDR3 size: 16 residues. From germline, CDR1 is ENHRY and CDR2 SYGVKD. The V end was cut by 5 bases, the J end by 2 bases, with 15 bases between. The CDR3: CAISSRDTLNTGELFF. CDR3 in DNA: TGTGCCATCAGTTCACGGGACACCTTAAACACCGGGGAGCTGTTTTTT.

The CDR3 here is CASSVGSGGASSYNEQFF. CDR3 DNA: TGTGCCAGCAGCGTAGGCAGCGGGGGGGCGAGCTCCTACAATGAGCAGTTCTTC. The V call is TRBV9, the J call TRBJ2-1, with 10 bases lining up with TRBD2. V was pared by 0 bases and J by 0 bases, with 6 bases of the junction left unmatched. Germline CDR1 is SGDLS and CDR2 is YYNGEE. The CDR3 is 18 residues long. Full variable domain (outside the CDR3, taken from reference TRBV9 and TRBJ2-1): DSGVTQTPKHLITATGQRVTLRCSPRSGDLSVYWYQQSLDQGLQFLIQYYNGEERAKGNILERFSAQQFPDLHSELNLSSLELGDSALYFCASSVGSGGASSYNEQFFGPGTRLTVL.